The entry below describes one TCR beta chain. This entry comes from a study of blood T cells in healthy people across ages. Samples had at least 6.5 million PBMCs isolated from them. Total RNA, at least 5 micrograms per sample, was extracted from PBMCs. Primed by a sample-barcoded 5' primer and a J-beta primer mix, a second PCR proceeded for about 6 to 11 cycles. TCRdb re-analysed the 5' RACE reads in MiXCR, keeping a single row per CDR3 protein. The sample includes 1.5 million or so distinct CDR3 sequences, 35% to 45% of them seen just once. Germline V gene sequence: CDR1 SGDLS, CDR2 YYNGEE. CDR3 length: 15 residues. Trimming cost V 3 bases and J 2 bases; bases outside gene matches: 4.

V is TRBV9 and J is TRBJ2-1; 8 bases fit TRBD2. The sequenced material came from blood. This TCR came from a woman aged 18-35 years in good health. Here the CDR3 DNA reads TGTGCCAGCAGCGGCAGCGGGAGCGCCTACAATGAGCAGTTCTTC. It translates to CASSGSGSAYNEQFF.